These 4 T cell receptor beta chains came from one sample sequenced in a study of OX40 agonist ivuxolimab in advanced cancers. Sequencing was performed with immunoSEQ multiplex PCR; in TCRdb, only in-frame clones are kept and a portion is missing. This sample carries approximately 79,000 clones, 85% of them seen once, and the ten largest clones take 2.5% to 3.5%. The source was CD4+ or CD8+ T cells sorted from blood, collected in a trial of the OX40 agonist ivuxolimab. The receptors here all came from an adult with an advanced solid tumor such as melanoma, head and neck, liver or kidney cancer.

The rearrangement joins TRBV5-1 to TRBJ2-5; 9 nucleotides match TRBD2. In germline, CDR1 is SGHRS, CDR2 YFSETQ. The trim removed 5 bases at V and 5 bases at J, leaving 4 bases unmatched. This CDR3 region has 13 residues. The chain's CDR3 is CASSSSGVETQYF. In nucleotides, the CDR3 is TGCGCCAGCAGTTCTAGCGGGGTTGAGACCCAGTACTTC.

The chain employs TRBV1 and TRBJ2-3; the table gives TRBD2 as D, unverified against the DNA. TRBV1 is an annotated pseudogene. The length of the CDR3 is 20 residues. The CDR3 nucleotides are TGCACCAGCAGCCGTTATCACCCCGGACGGGGGGGGTTGAGCACAGATACGCAGTATTTT. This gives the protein CTSSRYHPGRGGLSTDTQYF.

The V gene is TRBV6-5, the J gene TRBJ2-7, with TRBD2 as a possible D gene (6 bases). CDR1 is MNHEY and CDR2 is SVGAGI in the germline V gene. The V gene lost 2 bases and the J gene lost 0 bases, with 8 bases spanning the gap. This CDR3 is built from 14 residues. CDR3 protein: CASSYGTRSYEQYF. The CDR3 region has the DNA TGTGCCAGCAGTTACGGGACTCGCTCCTACGAGCAGTACTTC.

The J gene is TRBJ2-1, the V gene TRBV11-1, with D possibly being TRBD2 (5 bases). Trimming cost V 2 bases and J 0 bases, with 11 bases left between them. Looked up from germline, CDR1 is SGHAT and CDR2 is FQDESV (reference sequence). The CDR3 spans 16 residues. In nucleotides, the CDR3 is TGTGCCAGCAGCTTACGGGGAAAGAGCTCCTACAATGAGCAGTTCTTC. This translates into CASSLRGKSSYNEQFF.